The 26 T cell receptor beta chains presented below share a single source sample, sequenced in a study of blood T cells in healthy people across ages. Through a sample-barcoded 5' primer and a J-beta primer mix, a second PCR was run for about 6 to 11 cycles. Using its own MiXCR run on the 5' RACE reads, TCRdb lists one record per CDR3 protein. The repertoire holds approximately 1.5 million distinct CDR3 sequences, with about 42% as singletons. Sequences were obtained from blood. The receptors shown here come from a woman aged 18-29 years in good health.

The J gene is TRBJ2-3, the V gene TRBV7-2, with TRBD1 as a possible D gene (5 bases). V was clipped by 5 bases and J by 10 bases, with 13 bases between them. CDR1 SGHTA and CDR2 FQGNSA come from the germline V gene. This CDR3 has 12 residues. In DNA form, the CDR3 reads TGTGCCAGCAGCCGCCTAGGGGTTGCGCAGTATTTT. This translates into CASSRLGVAQYF. Complete variable domain (other parts from reference TRBV7-2 and TRBJ2-3): GAGVSQSPSNKVTEKGKDVELRCDPISGHTALYWYRQSLGQGLEFLIYFQGNSAPDKSGLPSDRFSAERTGGSVSTLTIQRTQQEDSAVYLCASSRLGVAQYFGPGTRLTVL.

Comments on this clonotype: A read error may produce the germline difference seen at one junction end. V is TRBV4-1 and J is TRBJ1-1; 7 positions match TRBD1. In germline, CDR1 is MGHRA, CDR2 YSYEKL. The CDR3 spans 14 residues. CDR3 residues: CASSQGQGGTGAFF. CDR3 in DNA: TGCGCCAGCAGCCAAGGGCAGGGGGGTACTGGAGCTTTCTTT.

The chain couples TRBV28 to TRBJ1-2; D unresolved. V lost 7 bases and J lost 9, with 18 bases in between. The CDR3 extends over 13 amino acids. Germline CDR1 and CDR2: MDHEN and SYDVKM. The DNA for the CDR3 is TGTGCCAGCACTCCTGGGGTTAGTCGGAGCTACACCTTC. Encoded protein: CASTPGVSRSYTF.

The table lists this clonotype with a few counts. The chain combines TRBV3-1 with TRBJ2-7, with unresolved D. V gave up 4 bases and J gave up 0 bases, with 13 bases separating them. The V gene's germline CDR1 is LGHDT and CDR2 YNNKEL (reference sequence). This CDR3 comprises 15 residues. The CDR3 loop reads CASSLSRFSSYEQYF. CDR3 bases: TGTGCCAGCAGCCTCTCCCGTTTTAGCTCCTACGAGCAGTACTTC.

This clonotype was seen once. This rearrangement joins TRBV4-2 to TRBJ2-7; tentatively, D is TRBD2 (6 bases). This CDR3 spans 15 amino acids. V lost 4 bases, J lost 0 bases, and 13 bases lay in between. Germline V lookup: CDR1 LGHNA, CDR2 YNFKEQ. CDR3: CASSLRGGDSYEQYF. The CDR3, as DNA: TGTGCCAGCAGCCTAAGGGGAGGAGACTCCTACGAGCAGTACTTC.

J is TRBJ2-7 and V is TRBV27, with 7 bases identical to TRBD1. CDR1 MNHEY and CDR2 SMNVEV come from the germline V gene (reference sequence). The ends lost 0 bases at V and 1 base at J; junction bases unmatched: 3. The CDR3 spans 15 residues. The CDR3 nucleotides read TGTGCCAGCAGTTTATCGTTGACAGGGTCCTACGAGCAGTACTTC. Its translation is CASSLSLTGSYEQYF.

This chain uses TRBV24-1 with TRBJ2-1, with D hard to call. Trimming removed 11 bases from V and 3 bases from J, with 25 bases in between. CDR1 and CDR2 (germline): KGHDR, SFDVKD. This CDR3 spans 17 amino acids. The DNA for the CDR3 is TGTGCCAGCTCCCCCCGGGCGAGTCGTGATGGCTACAATGAGCAGTTCTTC. Its protein product is CASSPRASRDGYNEQFF.

The V gene is TRBV3-1, the J gene TRBJ2-3; D may be TRBD2 (6 bases). This CDR3 has 17 residues. The V end lost 4 bases, the J end lost 2 bases, and 19 bases lay between the germline ends. The germline V gene has CDR1 LGHDT and CDR2 YNNKEL (reference sequence). CDR3 sequence reads: CASSPGALRRDTDTQYF. The CDR3 DNA is TGTGCCAGCAGCCCCGGGGCGTTAAGGCGGGACACAGATACGCAGTATTTT.

This clonotype appeared a few times. The rearrangement uses TRBV7-3 and TRBJ2-1; 8 bases are shared with TRBD2. V trimming: 1 base; J trimming: 7 bases; junction bases outside the gene matches: 6. This CDR3 is built from 15 residues. CDR1 is SGHTA and CDR2 is FQGTGA in the germline V gene. The DNA of the CDR3 is TGTGCCAGCAGCTTAAGCGCCGTAGCGGGGAATGAGCAGTTCTTC. Protein product: CASSLSAVAGNEQFF.

There are a few counts of this clonotype. The chain employs TRBV5-4 and TRBJ1-4; no reliable D call. The CDR3 extends over 14 amino acids. Germline V gene data show CDR1 as SGHNT and CDR2 as YYREEE (reference sequence). Trimming left V 0 bases short and J 5 bases short, with 8 bases between. CDR3 in DNA: TGTGCCAGCAGCTTGGGCAGCCAGAATGAAAAACTGTTTTTT. It codes for CASSLGSQNEKLFF.

This clonotype was counted a single time. V usage is TRBV5-1 and J usage is TRBJ2-1; D might be TRBD1 (5 bases). The CDR3 length is 13 residues. V lost 4 bases and J 6 bases, leaving 11 bases between the germline ends. Germline loops: CDR1 SGHRS, CDR2 YFSETQ. CDR3 in amino acids: CASSRGPGNEQFF. CDR3 sequence (DNA): TGCGCCAGCAGCAGGGGCCCTGGCAATGAGCAGTTCTTC.

The V gene is TRBV7-2, the J gene TRBJ2-2; TRBD2 matches 8 bases. After removal of 1 base from V and 0 bases from J, the junction contained 4 bases not matched to a gene. Germline assignment: CDR1 SGHTA and CDR2 FQGNSA. The CDR3 spans 17 residues. The CDR3, as DNA: TGTGCCAGCAGCTTAGTGCGCGGGAGGTCGAACACCGGGGAGCTGTTTTTT. Amino acid sequence: CASSLVRGRSNTGELFF.

The chain has TRBV6-1 and TRBJ1-1, with 7 bases that match TRBD1. The CDR3 loop spans 14 amino acids. V dropped 8 bases and J dropped 1; count of bases not matched to a gene: 7. Germline values: CDR1 MNHNS, CDR2 SASEGT. In nucleotides, the CDR3 is TGTGCCAGCGAACAGGGACAGCCGAACACTGAAGCTTTCTTT. Its translation: CASEQGQPNTEAFF.

This chain joins TRBV29-1 and TRBJ2-7; 7 nucleotides align to TRBD1. CDR1 and CDR2 (germline): SQVTM, ANQGSEA. V lost 6 bases to trimming and J lost 0 bases; unmatched junction nucleotides: 8. This CDR3 has 14 amino acids. In DNA, the CDR3 is TGCAGCGTCGCCGACAGGGACCTCTCCTACGAGCAGTACTTC. Translated: CSVADRDLSYEQYF.

This sequence joins TRBV10-3 and TRBJ2-2, with D unresolved. The V and J ends lost 6 bases and 0 bases respectively, with 8 bases between them. This CDR3 spans 14 amino acids. The germline gives CDR1 ENHRY, CDR2 SYGVKD. The CDR3 is CAIRGVTNTGELFF. The CDR3 nucleotides are TGTGCCATCAGGGGCGTTACGAACACCGGGGAGCTGTTTTTT.

This clonotype was counted between two and nine times. The V gene is TRBV18, the J gene TRBJ1-1; TRBD1 agrees at 7 bases. V lost 0 bases and J lost 1; bases outside the gene matches: 2. Germline assignment: CDR1 KGHSH and CDR2 LQKENI. The CDR3 is made up of 15 amino acids. DNA of the CDR3: TGTGCCAGCTCACCACCCGGGACAGCGAACACTGAAGCTTTCTTT. It codes for CASSPPGTANTEAFF.

The table lists this clonotype with a few counts. J is TRBJ1-2 and V is TRBV7-2; a weak D match, TRBD1 (6 bases). The CDR3 runs 14 residues. The germline V gene encodes CDR1 SGHTA and CDR2 FQGNSA. Trimming stripped 5 bases from V and 8 bases from J, with 18 bases between. DNA of the CDR3: TGTGCCAGCAGCGCTGGACAGTTTTTACAAGGCTACACCTTC. This codes for CASSAGQFLQGYTF. The full variable domain, rest sourced from reference TRBV7-2 and TRBJ1-2, is GAGVSQSPSNKVTEKGKDVELRCDPISGHTALYWYRQSLGQGLEFLIYFQGNSAPDKSGLPSDRFSAERTGGSVSTLTIQRTQQEDSAVYLCASSAGQFLQGYTFGSGTRLTVV.

This clonotype occurred a few times. J is TRBJ2-1 and V is TRBV6-1; D uncertain. Looked up from germline, CDR1 is MNHNS and CDR2 is SASEGT. V was shortened by 9 bases and J by 6 bases, with 9 bases between the two germline ends. The CDR3 totals 11 residues. This CDR3 is CASYRVNEQFF. The DNA of the CDR3 is TGTGCCAGTTATAGAGTCAATGAGCAGTTCTTC.

This chain uses TRBV3-1 with TRBJ2-4, with a weak D call TRBD2 (6 bases). V was clipped by 3 bases and J by 8 bases, with 14 bases between them. This CDR3 is 14 amino acids long. CDR1 is LGHDT and CDR2 is YNNKEL in the germline V gene (reference sequence). CDR3 in amino acids: CASSQSIGGDIQYF. The CDR3 DNA sequence: TGTGCCAGCAGCCAGTCCATAGGAGGGGACATTCAGTACTTC.

The chain links TRBV4-3 to TRBJ2-2; D ambiguous. Looked up from germline, CDR1 is LGHNA and CDR2 is YSLEER. This CDR3 contains 15 residues. V lost 2 bases and J 3 bases, leaving 10 bases between the germline ends. Here the CDR3 DNA reads TGCGCCAGCAGCCAAATGGGGATTTACACCGGGGAGCTGTTTTTT. Protein: CASSQMGIYTGELFF.

CDR3 DNA sequence: TGTGCCAGCAGTTTCCCACGAAACGACAGGGAGAATTCACCCCTCCACTTT. This encodes CASSFPRNDRENSPLHF. The genes are TRBV28 and TRBJ1-6; 7 bases match TRBD1. The trim removed 3 bases at V and 7 bases at J, leaving 12 bases unmatched. CDR1 is MDHEN and CDR2 is SYDVKM in the germline V gene. The CDR3 is 17 residues long.

The rearrangement links TRBV5-6 to TRBJ2-5, with D possibly being TRBD1 (5 bases). Germline values: CDR1 SGHDT, CDR2 YYEEEE. The CDR3 is made up of 14 amino acids. Trimming pared 2 bases from V and 7 bases from J, leaving 15 bases between. The chain's CDR3 is CASSFSRLGATQYF. The CDR3 DNA follows: TGTGCCAGCAGCTTCAGCCGACTTGGGGCGACCCAGTACTTC.

The chain uses TRBV9 and TRBJ2-1; 11 bases match TRBD2. The CDR3 spans 18 residues. CDR1 and CDR2 from the germline V gene are SGDLS and YYNGEE. J was trimmed by 1 base and V by 4 bases; bases with no gene match: 10. The CDR3 coding sequence is TGTGCCAGCAGCACAGTACTAGCGGGAGTTGGGTCCTACAATGAGCAGTTCTTC. As protein: CASSTVLAGVGSYNEQFF.

Regarding this clonotype: This sequence may be a read error, since a much larger clone differs from it by one base. The chain joins TRBV29-1 to TRBJ2-1, with TRBD1 matching 7 bases. Near its end, the DNA agrees better with TRBJ2-7, so the J call may be wrong. This CDR3 is 13 amino acids long. Looked up from germline, CDR1 is SQVTM and CDR2 is ANQGSEA. In DNA form, the CDR3 reads TGCAGCAGCCGGGACAGAGACTACAATGAGCAGTACTTC. Its protein is CSSRDRDYNEQYF.

J is TRBJ2-4 and V is TRBV7-6, with D perhaps TRBD1 (5 bases). Trimming left V 5 bases short and J 6 bases short, with 17 bases between. The V gene's germline CDR1 is SGHVS and CDR2 FNYEAQ. This CDR3 region has 15 residues. This CDR3 reads CASSPEVGRGNIQYF. The CDR3 DNA follows: TGTGCCAGCAGCCCAGAGGTGGGGCGCGGAAACATTCAGTACTTC.

This clonotype was counted once. This chain joins TRBV10-3 and TRBJ2-7; 10 nucleotides line up with TRBD1. The J call is in doubt because the DNA end fits TRBJ2-4 better. This CDR3 is 16 amino acids long. Germline values: CDR1 ENHRY, CDR2 SYGVKD. The CDR3 loop reads CAISPGIGTGDSIQYF. CDR3 sequence (DNA): TGTGCCATCAGTCCTGGGATCGGGACAGGGGATAGCATTCAGTACTTC.